Here is one TCR beta chain with its context. Its antigen is as yet unknown. These data are taken from a study of CXCR3-negative and CXCR3-positive naive CD8 T cells. CDR3 size: 15 residues. Germline values: CDR1 DFQATT, CDR2 SNEGSKA (reference sequence). Researchers prepared the TRB cDNA libraries using 5' RACE with UMI labels. With the 5' RACE reads reprocessed, TCRdb shows one record per CDR3 protein and no DNA. The sample totals roughly 86,000 distinct CDR3 sequences. Study results and caveats: Partially decreased CXCR3 expression was recorded after cryopreservation, and fresh PBMCs were used in most assays.

The rearrangement links TRBV20-1 to TRBJ2-7; without DNA, the TCRdb call of TRBD2 cannot be checked. The clonotype originates from a human donor in good health. Some clones in this sample may be carry-over from other donors' samples. The material sequenced was naive CXCR3- CD8+ T cells from blood. Specified subset: CD45RO-CCR7+CD27+CD95- naive CD8+ T cells lacking CXCR3 (TNR3-). CDR3 amino acids: CSARDWRGNPYEQYF.